These 4 T cell receptor beta chains share one sample of origin, sequenced in a study of T cells after yellow fever vaccination. MiXCR, run by TCRdb on the 5' RACE reads, gives a single entry per CDR3 protein. The table lists some 670,000 distinct CDR3 sequences, approximately 13% of them singletons. Sequenced here: PBMCs, sampled on the day of the yellow fever booster vaccination. All receptors come from a man aged 25-45 years who received the YFV17D yellow fever vaccine.

This clonotype came up a few times. The CDR3 DNA is TGCGCCAGCAGCTTGGGGAATCCGGATTCACCCCTCCACTTT. Amino acids: CASSLGNPDSPLHF. The chain combines TRBV5-1 with TRBJ1-6; no clear D. The CDR3 totals 14 residues. Trimming removed 0 bases at V and 8 bases at J, with 9 bases between. Germline V gene data show CDR1 as SGHRS and CDR2 as YFSETQ. The variable domain in full, with the rest retrieved from reference TRBV5-1 and TRBJ1-6, is KAGVTQTPRYLIKTRGQQVTLSCSPISGHRSVSWYQQTPGQGLQFLFEYFSETQRNKGNFPGRFSGRQFSNSRSEMNVSTLELGDSALYLCASSLGNPDSPLHFGNGTRLTVT.

The chain uses TRBV28 and TRBJ2-1; 7 bases match TRBD2. CDR1 and CDR2 from the germline V gene are MDHEN and SYDVKM. The CDR3 is 15 amino acids. V lost 1 base, J lost 7 bases, and 7 bases stayed unmatched. CDR3 in amino acids: CASSLLRDYPNEQFF. Written as DNA, the CDR3 is TGTGCCAGCAGTTTATTGCGGGACTACCCTAATGAGCAGTTCTTC.

A few counts support this clonotype. The chain has TRBV5-4 and TRBJ2-3, with a weak D call TRBD1 (6 bases). This CDR3 is built from 16 residues. V was pared by 2 bases and J by 3 bases, with 16 bases between. Germline V lookup: CDR1 SGHNT, CDR2 YYREEE (reference sequence). CDR3 sequence: CASSLWGRMPTDTQYF. CDR3 in DNA: TGTGCCAGCAGCTTATGGGGGCGGATGCCTACAGATACGCAGTATTTT.

This clonotype occurred a few times. V and J are TRBV19 and TRBJ2-7; no clear D. Deletions cut 1 base from V and 3 bases from J, with 13 bases between. The germline gives CDR1 LNHDA, CDR2 SQIVND (reference sequence). The CDR3 has 15 residues. The CDR3 sequence is CASSIGVVAVYEQYF. CDR3 nucleotides: TGTGCCAGTAGTATAGGAGTCGTCGCGGTCTACGAGCAGTACTTC.